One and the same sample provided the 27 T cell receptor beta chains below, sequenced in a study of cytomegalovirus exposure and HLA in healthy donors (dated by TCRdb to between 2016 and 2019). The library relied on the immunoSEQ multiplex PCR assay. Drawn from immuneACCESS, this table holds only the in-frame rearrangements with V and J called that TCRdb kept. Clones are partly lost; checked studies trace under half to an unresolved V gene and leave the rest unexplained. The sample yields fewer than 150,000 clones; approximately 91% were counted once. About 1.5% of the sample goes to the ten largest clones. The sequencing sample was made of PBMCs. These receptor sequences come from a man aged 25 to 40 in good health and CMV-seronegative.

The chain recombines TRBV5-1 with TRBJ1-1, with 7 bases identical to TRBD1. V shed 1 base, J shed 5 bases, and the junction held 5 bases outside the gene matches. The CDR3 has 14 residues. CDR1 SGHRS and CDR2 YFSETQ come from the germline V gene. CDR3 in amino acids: CASSLSTGTTEAFF. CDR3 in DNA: TGCGCCAGCAGCTTGTCGACAGGGACTACTGAAGCTTTCTTT.

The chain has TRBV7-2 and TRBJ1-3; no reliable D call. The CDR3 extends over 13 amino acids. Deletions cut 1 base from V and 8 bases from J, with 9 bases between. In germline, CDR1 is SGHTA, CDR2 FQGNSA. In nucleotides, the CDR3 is TGTGCCAGCAGCTTAGTGGTCCGGGACACCATATATTTT. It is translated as CASSLVVRDTIYF.

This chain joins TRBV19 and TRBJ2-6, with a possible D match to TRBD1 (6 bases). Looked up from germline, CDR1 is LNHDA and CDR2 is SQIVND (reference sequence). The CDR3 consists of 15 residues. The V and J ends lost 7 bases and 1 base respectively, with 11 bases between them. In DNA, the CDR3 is TGTGCCAGTATCTCTAGGGGGTCTGGGGCCAACGTCCTGACTTTC. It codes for CASISRGSGANVLTF. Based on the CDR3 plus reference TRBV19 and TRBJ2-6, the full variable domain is DGGITQSPKYLFRKEGQNVTLSCEQNLNHDAMYWYRQDPGQGLRLIYYSQIVNDFQKGDIAEGYSVSREKKESFPLTVTSAQKNPTAFYLCASISRGSGANVLTFGAGSRLTVL.

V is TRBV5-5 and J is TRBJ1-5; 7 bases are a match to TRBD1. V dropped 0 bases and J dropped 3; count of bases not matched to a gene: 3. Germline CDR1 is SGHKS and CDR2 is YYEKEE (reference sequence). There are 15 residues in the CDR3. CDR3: CASSLATGNNQPQHF. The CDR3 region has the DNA TGTGCCAGCAGCTTGGCGACAGGGAACAATCAGCCCCAGCATTTT.

CDR3 protein: CASSGQGFFGNEQFF. CDR3 bases: TGTGCCAGCAGTGGACAGGGTTTTTTCGGCAATGAGCAGTTCTTC. The rearrangement links TRBV6-1 to TRBJ2-1, with 7 positions matching TRBD1. J was trimmed by 6 bases and V by 4 bases; bases with no gene match: 9. The CDR3 runs 15 residues. The germline CDR1 and CDR2 sequences are MNHNS and SASEGT.

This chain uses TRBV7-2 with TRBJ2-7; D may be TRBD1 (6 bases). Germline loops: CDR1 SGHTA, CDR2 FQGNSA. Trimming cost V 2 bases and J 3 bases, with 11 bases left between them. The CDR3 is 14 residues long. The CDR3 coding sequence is TGTGCCAGCAGCTTATACCGGGACATCTACGAGCAGTACTTC. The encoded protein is CASSLYRDIYEQYF.

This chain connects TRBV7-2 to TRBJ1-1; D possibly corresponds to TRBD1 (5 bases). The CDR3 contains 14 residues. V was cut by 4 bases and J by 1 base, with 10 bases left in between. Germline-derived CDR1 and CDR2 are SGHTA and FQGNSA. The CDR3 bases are TGTGCCAGCAGCTATAATCAGGGGAACACTGAAGCTTTCTTT. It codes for CASSYNQGNTEAFF.

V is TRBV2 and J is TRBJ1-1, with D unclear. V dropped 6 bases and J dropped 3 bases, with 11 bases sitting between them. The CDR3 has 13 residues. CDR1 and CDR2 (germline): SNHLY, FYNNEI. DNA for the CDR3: TGTGCCAGCAGGGATACCCGGGACACTGAAGCTTTCTTT. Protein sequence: CASRDTRDTEAFF.

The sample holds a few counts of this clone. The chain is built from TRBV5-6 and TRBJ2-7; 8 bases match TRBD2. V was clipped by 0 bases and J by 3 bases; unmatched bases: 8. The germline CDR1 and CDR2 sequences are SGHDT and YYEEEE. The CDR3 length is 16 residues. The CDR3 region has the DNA TGTGCCAGCAGCTTGGTAGCGGGATCATTCGGCTACGAGCAGTACTTC. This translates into CASSLVAGSFGYEQYF.

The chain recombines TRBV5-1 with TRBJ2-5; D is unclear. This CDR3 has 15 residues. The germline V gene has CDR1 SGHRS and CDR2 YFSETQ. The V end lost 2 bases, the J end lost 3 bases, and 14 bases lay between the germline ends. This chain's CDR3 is CASSFVESTKETQYF. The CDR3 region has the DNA TGCGCCAGCAGCTTCGTTGAGAGTACCAAAGAGACCCAGTACTTC.

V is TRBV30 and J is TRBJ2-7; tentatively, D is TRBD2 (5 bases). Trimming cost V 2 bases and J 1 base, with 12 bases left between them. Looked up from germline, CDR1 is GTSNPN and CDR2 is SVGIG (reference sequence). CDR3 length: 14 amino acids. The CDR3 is CAWSPLTSSYEQYF. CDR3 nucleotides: TGTGCCTGGAGTCCTCTTACTAGTTCCTACGAGCAGTACTTC.

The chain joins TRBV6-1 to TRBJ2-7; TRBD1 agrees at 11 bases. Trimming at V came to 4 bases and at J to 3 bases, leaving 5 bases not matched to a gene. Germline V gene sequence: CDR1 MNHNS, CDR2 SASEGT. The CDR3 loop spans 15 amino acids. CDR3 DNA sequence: TGTGCCAGCAGTGGGAGGGACAGGGGGGACTACGAGCAGTACTTC. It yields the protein CASSGRDRGDYEQYF.

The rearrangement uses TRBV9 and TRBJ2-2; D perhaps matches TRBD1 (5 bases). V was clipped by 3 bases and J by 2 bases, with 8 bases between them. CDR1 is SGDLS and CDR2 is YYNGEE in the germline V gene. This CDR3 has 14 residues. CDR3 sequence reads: CASSAGHNTGELFF. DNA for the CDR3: TGTGCCAGCAGCGCTGGACATAACACCGGGGAGCTGTTTTTT.

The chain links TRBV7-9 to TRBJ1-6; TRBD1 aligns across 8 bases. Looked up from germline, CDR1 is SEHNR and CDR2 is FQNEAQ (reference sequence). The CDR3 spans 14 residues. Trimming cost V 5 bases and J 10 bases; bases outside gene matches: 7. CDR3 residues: CASSGQGFLSPLHF. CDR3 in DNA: TGTGCCAGCAGCGGACAGGGCTTCTTGTCACCCCTCCACTTT.

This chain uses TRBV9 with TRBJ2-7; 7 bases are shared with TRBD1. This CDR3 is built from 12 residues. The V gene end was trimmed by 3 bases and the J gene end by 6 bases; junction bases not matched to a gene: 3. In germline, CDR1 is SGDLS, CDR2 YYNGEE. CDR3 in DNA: TGTGCCAGCAGCGGCAGGGGGTCCGAGCAGTACTTC. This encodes CASSGRGSEQYF. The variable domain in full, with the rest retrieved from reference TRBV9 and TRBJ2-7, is DSGVTQTPKHLITATGQRVTLRCSPRSGDLSVYWYQQSLDQGLQFLIQYYNGEERAKGNILERFSAQQFPDLHSELNLSSLELGDSALYFCASSGRGSEQYFGPGTRLTVT.

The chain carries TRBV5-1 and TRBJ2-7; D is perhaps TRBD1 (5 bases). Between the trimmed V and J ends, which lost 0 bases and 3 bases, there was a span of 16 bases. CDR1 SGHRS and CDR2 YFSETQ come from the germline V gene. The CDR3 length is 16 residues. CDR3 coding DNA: TGCGCCAGCAGCTTGGAATTTTCAGGGTTCGGCTACGAGCAGTACTTC. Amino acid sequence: CASSLEFSGFGYEQYF.

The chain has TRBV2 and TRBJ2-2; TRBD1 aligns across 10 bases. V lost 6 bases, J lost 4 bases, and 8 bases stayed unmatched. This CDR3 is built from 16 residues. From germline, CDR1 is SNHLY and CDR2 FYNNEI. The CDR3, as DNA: TGTGCCAGCAGCGGGGGACAGGGGATGGGCACCGGGGAGCTGTTTTTT. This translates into CASSGGQGMGTGELFF.

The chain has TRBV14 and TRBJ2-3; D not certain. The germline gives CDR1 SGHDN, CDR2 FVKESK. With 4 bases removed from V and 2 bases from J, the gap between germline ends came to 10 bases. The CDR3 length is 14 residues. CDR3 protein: CASSLVAITDTQYF. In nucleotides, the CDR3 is TGTGCCAGCAGCCTGGTAGCCATCACAGATACGCAGTATTTT.

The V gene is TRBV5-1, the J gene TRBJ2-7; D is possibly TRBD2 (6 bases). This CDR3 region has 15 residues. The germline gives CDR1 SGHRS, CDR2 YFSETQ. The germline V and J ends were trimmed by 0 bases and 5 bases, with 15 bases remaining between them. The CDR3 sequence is CASSLAMGGRHEQYF. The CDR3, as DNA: TGCGCCAGCAGCTTGGCCATGGGGGGTAGACACGAGCAGTACTTC. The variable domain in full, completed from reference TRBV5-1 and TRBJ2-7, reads KAGVTQTPRYLIKTRGQQVTLSCSPISGHRSVSWYQQTPGQGLQFLFEYFSETQRNKGNFPGRFSGRQFSNSRSEMNVSTLELGDSALYLCASSLAMGGRHEQYFGPGTRLTVT.

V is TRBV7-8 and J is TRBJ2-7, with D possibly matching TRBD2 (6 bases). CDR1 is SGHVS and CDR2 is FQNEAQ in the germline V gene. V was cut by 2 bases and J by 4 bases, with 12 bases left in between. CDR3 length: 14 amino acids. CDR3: CASSLSGSTYEQYF. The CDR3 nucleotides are TGTGCCAGCAGCTTATCCGGGAGCACTTACGAGCAGTACTTC. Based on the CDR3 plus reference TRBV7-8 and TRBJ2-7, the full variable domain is GAGVSQSPRYKVAKRGQDVALRCDPISGHVSLFWYQQALGQGPEFLTYFQNEAQLDKSGLPSDRFFAERPEGSVSTLKIQRTQQEDSAVYLCASSLSGSTYEQYFGPGTRLTVT.

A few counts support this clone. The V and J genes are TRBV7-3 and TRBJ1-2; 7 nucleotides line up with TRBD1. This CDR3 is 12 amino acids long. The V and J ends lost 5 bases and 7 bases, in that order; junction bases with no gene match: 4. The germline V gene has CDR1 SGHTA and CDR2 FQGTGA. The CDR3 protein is CASSPRTGGYTF. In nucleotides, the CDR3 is TGTGCCAGCAGCCCTAGGACAGGTGGCTACACCTTC.

In nucleotides, the CDR3 is TGCAGCGTTGGAGGGACTACCTCCTACAATGAGCAGTTCTTC. Amino acid sequence: CSVGGTTSYNEQFF. The rearrangement links TRBV29-1 to TRBJ2-1; 7 nucleotides align to TRBD2. CDR3 length: 14 residues. Per the germline V gene, CDR1 is SQVTM and CDR2 is ANQGSEA. V lost 4 bases to trimming and J lost 0 bases; unmatched junction nucleotides: 3.

In DNA, the CDR3 is TGTGCCCGGGCGAGGCAGGGGGTTGGGAATGCGAACACTGAAGCTTTCTTT. It specifies CARARQGVGNANTEAFF. The rearrangement joins TRBV30 to TRBJ1-1; 7 nucleotides agree with TRBD1. The J segment lost 1 base and the V segment lost 8 bases, leaving 19 bases of the junction unmatched. Germline-derived CDR1 and CDR2 are GTSNPN and SVGIG (reference sequence). The CDR3 has 17 residues.

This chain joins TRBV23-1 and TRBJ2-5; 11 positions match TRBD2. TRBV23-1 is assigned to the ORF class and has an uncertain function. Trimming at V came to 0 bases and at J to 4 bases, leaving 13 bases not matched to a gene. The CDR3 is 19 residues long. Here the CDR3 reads CASSQSRYIAGGPGETQYF. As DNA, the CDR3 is TGCGCCAGCAGTCAATCTAGATATATAGCGGGAGGGCCGGGAGAGACCCAGTACTTC.

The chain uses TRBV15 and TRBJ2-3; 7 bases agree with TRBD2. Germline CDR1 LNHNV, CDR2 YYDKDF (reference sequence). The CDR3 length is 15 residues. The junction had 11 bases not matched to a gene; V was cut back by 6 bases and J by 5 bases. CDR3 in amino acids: CATRMPGGSLDTQYF. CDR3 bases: TGTGCCACCAGAATGCCGGGAGGCAGTCTAGATACGCAGTATTTT.

As DNA, the CDR3 is TGTGCCAGCAGCTTAATGGTAGAATACGAGCAGTACTTC. Encoded protein: CASSLMVEYEQYF. The genes are TRBV7-3 and TRBJ2-7, with unresolved D. This CDR3 is built from 13 residues. Germline CDR1 is SGHTA and CDR2 is FQGTGA. Trimming cost V 1 base and J 4 bases, with 8 bases left between them.

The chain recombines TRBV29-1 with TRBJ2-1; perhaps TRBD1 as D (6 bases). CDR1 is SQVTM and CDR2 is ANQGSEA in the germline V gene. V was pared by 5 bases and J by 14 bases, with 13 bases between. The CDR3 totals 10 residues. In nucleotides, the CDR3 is TGCAGCGTTCTACCGGGACACGAGTTCTTC. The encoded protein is CSVLPGHEFF.